The 22 T cell receptor beta chains in this list originate from one sample, sequenced in a study of blood T cells in healthy people across ages. Combining a sample-barcoded 5' primer with a J-beta primer mix, a second PCR ran for roughly 6 to 12 cycles. One entry per CDR3 protein results from TCRdb running MiXCR on the 5' RACE reads. The sample holds 1.2 million to 1.5 million distinct CDR3 sequences, around two fifths seen once. Material for sequencing was blood. These receptors were collected from a woman aged 18-29 years in good health.

This clonotype was counted only a few times. The chain uses TRBV9 and TRBJ2-3; the D gene could be TRBD1 or TRBD2 (5 bases each). Per germline, CDR1 SGDLS and CDR2 YYNGEE. The V and J ends lost 2 bases and 3 bases respectively, with 16 bases between them. The CDR3 contains 16 residues. CDR3: CASSVVGAGMTDTQYF. The CDR3 DNA follows: TGTGCCAGCAGCGTGGTAGGGGCCGGGATGACAGATACGCAGTATTTT.

The rearrangement uses TRBV20-1 and TRBJ2-2; unclear D gene. CDR3 length equals 15 residues. Trimming took 0 bases from V and 2 from J, leaving 10 bases between them. Germline V gene sequence: CDR1 DFQATT, CDR2 SNEGSKA (reference sequence). The CDR3 region has the DNA TGCAGTGCTAGAGATGGGAAGGGAAACACCGGGGAGCTGTTTTTT. Translating it yields CSARDGKGNTGELFF.

This clonotype has a handful of counts. The V gene is TRBV6-6, the J gene TRBJ1-1, with D maybe TRBD1 (5 bases). In germline, CDR1 is MNHNY, CDR2 SVGAGI (reference sequence). The CDR3 contains 16 residues. The ends were cut back, 2 bases at V and 5 bases at J, with 18 bases in the middle. The CDR3 sequence: CASSYQQGWRGTEAFF. The CDR3 DNA reads as TGTGCCAGCAGTTACCAGCAGGGCTGGCGTGGGACTGAAGCTTTCTTT.

In this sample, this clonotype turned up a few times. The rearrangement joins TRBV20-1 to TRBJ2-1, with 13 nucleotides matching TRBD2. The CDR3 loop spans 15 amino acids. Germline CDR1 DFQATT, CDR2 SNEGSKA (reference sequence). With V trimmed by 0 bases and J by 7 bases, 3 bases remained unmatched. The CDR3 DNA reads as TGCAGTGCTAGAGATTGGGGACTAGCGGGAAATGAGCAGTTCTTC. This encodes CSARDWGLAGNEQFF.

V usage is TRBV5-1 and J usage is TRBJ2-6; D is unresolved. V was shortened by 2 bases and J by 0 bases, with 12 bases between the two germline ends. The CDR3 sequence is 17 residues long. Germline CDR1 is SGHRS and CDR2 is YFSETQ. The CDR3 region is CASSLDNSNSGANVLTF. The CDR3 coding sequence is TGCGCCAGCAGCTTAGACAACTCGAACTCTGGGGCCAACGTCCTGACTTTC.

The chain carries TRBV29-1 and TRBJ1-5; unclear D gene. The germline gives CDR1 SQVTM, CDR2 ANQGSEA. CDR3 length equals 13 residues. V was clipped by 3 bases and J by 1 base, with 7 bases between them. The CDR3 sequence is CSVETDSNQPQHF. In nucleotides, the CDR3 is TGCAGCGTTGAGACGGACAGCAATCAGCCCCAGCATTTT.

The rearrangement joins TRBV12-3 or TRBV12-4 to TRBJ1-1, with D unresolved. V was trimmed by 6 bases and J by 7 bases, leaving 12 bases between them. The CDR3 covers 12 residues. The CDR3 here is CASSLGANEAFF. DNA of the CDR3: TGTGCCAGCAGCTTGGGCGCAAATGAAGCTTTCTTT.

The V gene is TRBV20-1, the J gene TRBJ2-7; 10 bases fit TRBD1. With V trimmed by 5 bases and J by 3 bases, 13 bases remained unmatched. Germline V CDR1 and CDR2: DFQATT, SNEGSKA (reference sequence). This CDR3 has 16 residues. CDR3 amino acids: CSAPNIPGQGIYEQYF. CDR3 bases: TGCAGTGCTCCCAATATTCCGGGACAGGGGATCTACGAGCAGTACTTC.

This clonotype turned up a few times. J is TRBJ1-2 and V is TRBV6-5; D not resolved. The length of the CDR3 is 17 residues. V lost 0 bases to trimming and J lost 5 bases, with 19 bases between them. From germline, CDR1 is MNHEY and CDR2 SVGAGI. CDR3 amino acids: CASSYSRGDRFQYGYTF. The CDR3 DNA follows: TGTGCCAGCAGTTACTCGAGAGGTGATAGATTTCAATATGGCTACACCTTC.

The chain is built from TRBV20-1 and TRBJ2-5; 9 positions match TRBD2. After removal of 7 bases from V and 2 bases from J, the junction contained 5 bases not matched to a gene. The CDR3 sequence is 13 residues long. The germline CDR1 and CDR2 sequences are DFQATT and SNEGSKA (reference sequence). The CDR3 nucleotides read TGCAGTGGGGCTAGCGGGGCTCAAGAGACCCAGTACTTC. It yields the protein CSGASGAQETQYF.

The V call is TRBV20-1, the J call TRBJ1-1, with D uncertain. Trimming removed 6 bases from V and 4 bases from J, with 15 bases in between. The CDR3 contains 13 residues. Looked up from germline, CDR1 is DFQATT and CDR2 is SNEGSKA (reference sequence). The CDR3 DNA is TGCAGTGCCCAGAAGGTGGTGGGCACTGAAGCTTTCTTT. It codes for CSAQKVVGTEAFF.

This chain joins TRBV21-1 and TRBJ2-7; the DNA was not compared with TRBD1, the D call given in the table. TRBV21-1 constitutes a pseudogene. CDR3 length equals 18 residues. CDR3 DNA: TGTGCCAGCATTAGATGTAGGACAGGGGTCATTTATCCCTACGAGCAGTACTTC. This codes for CASIRCRTGVIYPYEQYF.

Points on this clonotype: A junction end diverges from the germline sequence, so it may reflect a read error. The chain employs TRBV9 and TRBJ1-1, with TRBD1 matching 7 bases. Germline V gene sequence: CDR1 SGDLS, CDR2 YYNGEE. The CDR3 is 14 residues long. CDR3 residues: CTSSELPTGTEAFF. The CDR3 DNA is TGTACCAGCAGCGAGCTACCGACAGGGACGGAAGCTTTCTTT.

This clonotype was picked up a small number of times. J is TRBJ1-5 and V is TRBV20-1; no clear D. The CDR3 runs 14 residues. Germline loops: CDR1 DFQATT, CDR2 SNEGSKA (reference sequence). Trimming took 5 bases from V and 1 from J, leaving 12 bases between them. The CDR3 region is CSASTLSSNQPQHF. DNA for the CDR3: TGCAGTGCTTCGACACTCTCAAGCAATCAGCCCCAGCATTTT.

The V gene is TRBV14, the J gene TRBJ2-1; D gene ambiguous. The ends were cut back, 8 bases at V and 0 bases at J, with 11 bases in the middle. Germline CDR1 reads SGHDN; CDR2 reads FVKESK. The CDR3 sequence is 14 residues long. CDR3 in amino acids: CASASLSSYNEQFF. In DNA form, the CDR3 reads TGTGCCAGCGCCTCCCTGAGCTCCTACAATGAGCAGTTCTTC. Together with reference TRBV14 and TRBJ2-1, the CDR3 gives the full variable domain: EAGVTQFPSHSVIEKGQTVTLRCDPISGHDNLYWYRRVMGKEIKFLLHFVKESKQDESGMPNNRFLAERTGGTYSTLKVQPAELEDSGVYFCASASLSSYNEQFFGPGTRLTVL.

The rearrangement links TRBV6-5 to TRBJ2-5; possibly TRBD2 for D (5 bases). This CDR3 is built from 14 residues. Germline lookup yields CDR1 MNHEY and CDR2 SVGAGI. V was cut by 5 bases and J by 11 bases, with 21 bases left in between. DNA of the CDR3: TGTGCCAGCAGTATGTGGGAGCTAAACAATGAGCAGTACTTC. Protein: CASSMWELNNEQYF.

In this sample, this clonotype turned up a few times. This chain links TRBV20-1 with TRBJ2-7, with D possibly matching TRBD1 (6 bases). V lost 4 bases to trimming and J lost 4 bases, with 20 bases between them. This CDR3 has 15 residues. The germline V gene encodes CDR1 DFQATT and CDR2 SNEGSKA (reference sequence). This CDR3 reads CSATPTGRPGYEQYF. The CDR3 DNA is TGCAGTGCTACTCCGACAGGCCGTCCAGGGTACGAGCAGTACTTC.

The genes are TRBV6-1 and TRBJ2-1; perhaps TRBD1 as D (5 bases). Trimming removed 0 bases from V and 4 bases from J, with 10 bases in between. The CDR3 has 15 amino acids. Per germline, CDR1 MNHNS and CDR2 SASEGT. The CDR3 loop reads CASSEASAGYNEQFF. Here the CDR3 DNA reads TGTGCCAGCAGTGAAGCGTCGGCAGGGTACAATGAGCAGTTCTTC.

The V call is TRBV11-2, the J call TRBJ2-1, with 15 bases aligning to TRBD2. CDR1 is SGHAT, CDR2 FQNNGV, per germline. Trimming at V came to 5 bases and at J to 6 bases, leaving 5 bases not matched to a gene. CDR3 length: 16 amino acids. As DNA, the CDR3 is TGTGCCAGCAGCACTCGGGGACTAGCGGGAGGCAATGAGCAGTTCTTC. This encodes CASSTRGLAGGNEQFF.

This clonotype was picked up many times. The V and J genes are TRBV7-6 and TRBJ2-3; 8 bases map to TRBD2. The germline gives CDR1 SGHVS, CDR2 FNYEAQ. CDR3 length: 16 residues. The ends lost 5 bases at V and 4 bases at J; junction bases unmatched: 11. CDR3 sequence (DNA): TGTGCCAGCAGCCGTCAGCCGCGGGAGGCCGCAGATACGCAGTATTTT. This sequence encodes CASSRQPREAADTQYF. The full variable domain, completed using reference TRBV7-6 and TRBJ2-3, is GAGVSQSPRYKVTKRGQDVALRCDPISGHVSLYWYRQALGQGPEFLTYFNYEAQQDKSGLPNDRFSAERPEGSISTLTIQRTEQRDSAMYRCASSRQPREAADTQYFGPGTRLTVL.

The V call is TRBV10-3, the J call TRBJ2-5; 7 positions match TRBD2. This CDR3 is built from 17 residues. The V gene end was trimmed by 6 bases and the J gene end by 1 base; junction bases not matched to a gene: 14. The germline V gene encodes CDR1 ENHRY and CDR2 SYGVKD. CDR3 protein: CAISPSGASGAQETQYF. The DNA of the CDR3 is TGTGCCATCAGCCCCAGTGGGGCTAGCGGAGCCCAAGAGACCCAGTACTTC.

The chain is built from TRBV11-2 and TRBJ2-7, with D maybe TRBD1 (6 bases). The CDR3 loop spans 16 amino acids. The germline V gene has CDR1 SGHAT and CDR2 FQNNGV. Trimming shortened V by 5 bases and J by 3 bases, and 20 bases separated the two germline ends. Here the CDR3 reads CASSQVGGLASYEQYF. CDR3 nucleotide sequence: TGTGCCAGCAGCCAGGTAGGGGGATTAGCGAGCTACGAGCAGTACTTC.